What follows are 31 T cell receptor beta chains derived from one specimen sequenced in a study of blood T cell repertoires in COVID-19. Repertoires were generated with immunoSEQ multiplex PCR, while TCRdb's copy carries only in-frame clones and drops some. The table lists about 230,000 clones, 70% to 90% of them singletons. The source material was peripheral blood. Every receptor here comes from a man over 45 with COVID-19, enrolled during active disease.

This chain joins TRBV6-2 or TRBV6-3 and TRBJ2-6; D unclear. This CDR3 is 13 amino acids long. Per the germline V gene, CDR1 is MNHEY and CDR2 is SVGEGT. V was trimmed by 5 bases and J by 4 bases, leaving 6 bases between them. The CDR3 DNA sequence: TGTGCCAGCAGTGGCAACGGGGCCAACGTCCTGACTTTC. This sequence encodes CASSGNGANVLTF.

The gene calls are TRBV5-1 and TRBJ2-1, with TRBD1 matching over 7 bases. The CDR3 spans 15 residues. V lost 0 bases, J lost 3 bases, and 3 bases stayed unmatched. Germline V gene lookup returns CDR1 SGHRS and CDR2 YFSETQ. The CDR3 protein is CASSLAAGGYNEQFF. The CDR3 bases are TGCGCCAGCAGCTTGGCGGCAGGGGGCTACAATGAGCAGTTCTTC.

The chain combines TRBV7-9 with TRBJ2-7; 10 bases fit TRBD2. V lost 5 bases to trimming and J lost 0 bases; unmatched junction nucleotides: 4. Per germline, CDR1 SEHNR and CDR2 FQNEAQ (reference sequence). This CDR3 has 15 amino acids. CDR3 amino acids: CASSPGLANSYEQYF. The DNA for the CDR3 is TGTGCCAGCAGCCCGGGACTAGCGAACTCCTACGAGCAGTACTTC.

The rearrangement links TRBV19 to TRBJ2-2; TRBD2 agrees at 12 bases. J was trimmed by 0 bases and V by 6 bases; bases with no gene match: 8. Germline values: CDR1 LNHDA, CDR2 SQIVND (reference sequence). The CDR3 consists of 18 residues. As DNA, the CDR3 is TGTGCCAGTAGGCCAGGACTAGCGGGACCGCCGAACACCGGGGAGCTGTTTTTT. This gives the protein CASRPGLAGPPNTGELFF.

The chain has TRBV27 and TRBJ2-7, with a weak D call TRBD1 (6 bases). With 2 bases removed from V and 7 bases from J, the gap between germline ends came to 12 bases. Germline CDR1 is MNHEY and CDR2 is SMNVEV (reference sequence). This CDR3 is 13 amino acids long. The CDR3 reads CASSLALRGEQYF. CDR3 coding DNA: TGTGCCAGCAGTTTAGCTCTTAGGGGGGAGCAGTACTTC.

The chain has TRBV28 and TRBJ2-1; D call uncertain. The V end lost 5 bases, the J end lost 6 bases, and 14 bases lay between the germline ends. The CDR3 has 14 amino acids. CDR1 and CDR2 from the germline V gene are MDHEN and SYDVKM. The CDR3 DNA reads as TGTGCCAGCAGTCCCCAGGCGAGTCGCAATGAGCAGTTCTTC. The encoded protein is CASSPQASRNEQFF.

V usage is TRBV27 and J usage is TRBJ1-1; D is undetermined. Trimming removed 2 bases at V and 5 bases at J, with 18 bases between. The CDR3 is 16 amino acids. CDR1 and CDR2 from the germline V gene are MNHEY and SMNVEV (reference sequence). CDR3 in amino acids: CASSLISMGRETEAFF. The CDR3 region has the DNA TGTGCCAGCAGTTTAATTTCAATGGGGAGGGAGACTGAAGCTTTCTTT.

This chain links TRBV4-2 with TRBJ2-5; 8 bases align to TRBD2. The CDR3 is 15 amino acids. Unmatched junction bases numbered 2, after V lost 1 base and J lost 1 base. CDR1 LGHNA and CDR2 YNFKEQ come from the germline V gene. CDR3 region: CASSQGLAIQETQYF. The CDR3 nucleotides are TGTGCCAGCAGCCAAGGACTAGCGATCCAAGAGACCCAGTACTTC.

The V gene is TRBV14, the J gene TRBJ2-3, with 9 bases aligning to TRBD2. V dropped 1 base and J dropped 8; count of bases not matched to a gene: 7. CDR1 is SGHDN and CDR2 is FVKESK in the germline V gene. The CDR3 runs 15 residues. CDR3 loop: CASSQGATSGVTQYF. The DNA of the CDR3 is TGTGCCAGCAGCCAAGGGGCGACTAGCGGAGTTACGCAGTATTTT.

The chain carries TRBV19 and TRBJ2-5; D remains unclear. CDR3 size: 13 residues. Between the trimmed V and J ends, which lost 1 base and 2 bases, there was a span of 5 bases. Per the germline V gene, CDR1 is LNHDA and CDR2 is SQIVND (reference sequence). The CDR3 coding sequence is TGTGCCAGTAGTATAGGTCTTCAAGAGACCCAGTACTTC. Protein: CASSIGLQETQYF.

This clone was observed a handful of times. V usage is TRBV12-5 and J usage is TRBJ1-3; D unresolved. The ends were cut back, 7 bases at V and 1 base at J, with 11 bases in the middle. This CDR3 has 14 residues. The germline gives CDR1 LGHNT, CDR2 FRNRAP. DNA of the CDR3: TGTGCTAGTGAAACAGCCAAATCTGGAAACACCATATATTTT. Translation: CASETAKSGNTIYF.

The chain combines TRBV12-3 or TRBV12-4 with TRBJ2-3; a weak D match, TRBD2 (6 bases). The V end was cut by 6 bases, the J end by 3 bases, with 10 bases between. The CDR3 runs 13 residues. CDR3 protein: CASSTGLTDTQYF. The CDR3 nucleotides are TGTGCCAGCAGCACGGGACTGACAGATACGCAGTATTTT.

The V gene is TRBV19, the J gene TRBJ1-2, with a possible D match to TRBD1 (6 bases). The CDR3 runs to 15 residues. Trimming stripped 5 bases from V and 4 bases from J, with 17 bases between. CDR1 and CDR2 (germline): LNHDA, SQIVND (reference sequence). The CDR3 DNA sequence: TGTGCCAGTAGTCCCCAGACAGGACGAATCTATGGCTACACCTTC. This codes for CASSPQTGRIYGYTF.

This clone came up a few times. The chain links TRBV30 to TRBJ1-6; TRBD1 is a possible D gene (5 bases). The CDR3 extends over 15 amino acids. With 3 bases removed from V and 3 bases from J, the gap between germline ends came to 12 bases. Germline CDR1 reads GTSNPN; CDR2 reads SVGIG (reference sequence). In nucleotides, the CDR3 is TGTGCCTGGAGCAGGGAACTAAGCTATAATTCACCCCTCCACTTT. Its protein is CAWSRELSYNSPLHF. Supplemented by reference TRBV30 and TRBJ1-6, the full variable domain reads SQTIHQWPATLVQPVGSPLSLECTVEGTSNPNLYWYRQAAGRGLQLLFYSVGIGQISSEVPQNLSASRPQDRQFILSSKKLLLSDSGFYLCAWSRELSYNSPLHFGNGTRLTVT.

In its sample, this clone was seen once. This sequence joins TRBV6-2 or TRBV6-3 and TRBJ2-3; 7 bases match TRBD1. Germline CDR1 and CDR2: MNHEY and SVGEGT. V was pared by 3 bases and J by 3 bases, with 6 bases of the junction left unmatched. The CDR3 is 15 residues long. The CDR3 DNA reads TGTGCCAGCAGTTATCTGGGACAGATTACAGATACGCAGTATTTT. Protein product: CASSYLGQITDTQYF.

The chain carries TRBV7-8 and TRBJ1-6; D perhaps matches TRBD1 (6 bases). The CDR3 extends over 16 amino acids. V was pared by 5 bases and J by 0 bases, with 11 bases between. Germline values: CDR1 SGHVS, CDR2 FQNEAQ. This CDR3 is CASSQTGSSYNSPLHF. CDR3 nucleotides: TGTGCCAGCAGCCAAACAGGGAGCTCCTATAATTCACCCCTCCACTTT. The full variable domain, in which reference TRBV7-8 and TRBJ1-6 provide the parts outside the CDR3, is GAGVSQSPRYKVAKRGQDVALRCDPISGHVSLFWYQQALGQGPEFLTYFQNEAQLDKSGLPSDRFFAERPEGSVSTLKIQRTQQEDSAVYLCASSQTGSSYNSPLHFGNGTRLTVT.

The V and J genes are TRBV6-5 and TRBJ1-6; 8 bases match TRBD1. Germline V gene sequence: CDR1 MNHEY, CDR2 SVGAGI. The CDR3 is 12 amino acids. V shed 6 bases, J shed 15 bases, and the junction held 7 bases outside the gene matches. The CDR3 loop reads CASSLDRAFLHF. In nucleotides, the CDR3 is TGTGCCAGCAGCCTGGACAGGGCCTTCCTCCACTTT.

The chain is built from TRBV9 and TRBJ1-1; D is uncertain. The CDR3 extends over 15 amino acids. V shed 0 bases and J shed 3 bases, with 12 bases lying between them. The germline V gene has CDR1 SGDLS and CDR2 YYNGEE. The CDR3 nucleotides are TGTGCCAGCAGCGTAGGTGGGAGGGTTGACACTGAAGCTTTCTTT. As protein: CASSVGGRVDTEAFF. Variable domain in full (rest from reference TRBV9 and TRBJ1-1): DSGVTQTPKHLITATGQRVTLRCSPRSGDLSVYWYQQSLDQGLQFLIQYYNGEERAKGNILERFSAQQFPDLHSELNLSSLELGDSALYFCASSVGGRVDTEAFFGQGTRLTVV.

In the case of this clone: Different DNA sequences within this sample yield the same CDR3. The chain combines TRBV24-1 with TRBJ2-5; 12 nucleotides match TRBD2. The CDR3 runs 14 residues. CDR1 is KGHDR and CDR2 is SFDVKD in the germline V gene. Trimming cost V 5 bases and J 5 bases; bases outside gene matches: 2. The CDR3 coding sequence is TGTGCCACCAGTGGAGGGACTAGCGGGGAGACCCAGTACTTC. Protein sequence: CATSGGTSGETQYF.

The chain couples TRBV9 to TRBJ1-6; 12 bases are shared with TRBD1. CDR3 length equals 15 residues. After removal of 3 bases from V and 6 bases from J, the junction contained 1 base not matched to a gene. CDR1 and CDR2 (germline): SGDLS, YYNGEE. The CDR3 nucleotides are TGTGCCAGCAGCGGGGGACAGGGGGCTAATTCACCCCTCCACTTT. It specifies CASSGGQGANSPLHF.

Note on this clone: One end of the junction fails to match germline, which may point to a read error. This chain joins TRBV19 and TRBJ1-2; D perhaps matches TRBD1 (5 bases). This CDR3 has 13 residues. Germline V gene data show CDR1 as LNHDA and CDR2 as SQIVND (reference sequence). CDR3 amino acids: CASSTGHPYGHTF. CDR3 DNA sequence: TGTGCCAGTAGTACCGGACACCCCTATGGCCACACCTTC.

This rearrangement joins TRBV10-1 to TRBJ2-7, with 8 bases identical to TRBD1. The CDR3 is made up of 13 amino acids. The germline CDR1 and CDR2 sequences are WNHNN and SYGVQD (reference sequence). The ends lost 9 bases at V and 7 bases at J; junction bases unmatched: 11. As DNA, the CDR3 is TGCGCCAGGAGGAGAACAGGGGGGAGTGAGCAGTACTTC. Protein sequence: CARRRTGGSEQYF.

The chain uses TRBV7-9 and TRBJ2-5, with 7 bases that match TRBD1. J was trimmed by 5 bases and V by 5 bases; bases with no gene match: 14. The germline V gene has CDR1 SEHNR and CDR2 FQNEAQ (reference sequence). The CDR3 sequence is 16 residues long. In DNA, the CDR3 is TGTGCCAGCAGCACAATAACGACAGGGAGATTCGAGACCCAGTACTTC. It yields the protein CASSTITTGRFETQYF.

The CDR3, as DNA: TGTGCCAGCAGCTTCACAGGAGAGGTCACCGGGGAGCTGTTTTTT. Amino acid sequence: CASSFTGEVTGELFF. This chain uses TRBV7-2 with TRBJ2-2; TRBD1 might be the D (5 bases). CDR1 and CDR2 from the germline V gene are SGHTA and FQGNSA. The CDR3 has 15 residues. Trimming removed 3 bases at V and 4 bases at J, with 12 bases between.

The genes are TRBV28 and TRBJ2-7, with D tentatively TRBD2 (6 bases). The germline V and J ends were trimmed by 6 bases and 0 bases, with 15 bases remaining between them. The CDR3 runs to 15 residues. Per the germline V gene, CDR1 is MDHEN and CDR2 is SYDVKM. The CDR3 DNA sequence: TGTGCCAGCAGCCCTCTAGCGACCAACTCCTACGAGCAGTACTTC. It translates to CASSPLATNSYEQYF.

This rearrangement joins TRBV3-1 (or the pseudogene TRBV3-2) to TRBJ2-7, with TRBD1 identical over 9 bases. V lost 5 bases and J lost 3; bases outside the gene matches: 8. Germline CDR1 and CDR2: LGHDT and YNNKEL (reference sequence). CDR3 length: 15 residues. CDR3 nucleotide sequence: TGTGCCAGCAGCTTACGACCGGGACAGGGCTACGAGCAGTACTTC. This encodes CASSLRPGQGYEQYF.

CDR3 nucleotides: TGTGCCAGCGGTGTAGCGGGGAGGGGCACAGATACGCAGTATTTT. Translating gives CASGVAGRGTDTQYF. This chain links TRBV2 with TRBJ2-3; TRBD2 aligns across 8 bases. Per the germline V gene, CDR1 is SNHLY and CDR2 is FYNNEI. The J segment lost 1 base and the V segment lost 8 bases, leaving 8 bases of the junction unmatched. This CDR3 is 15 amino acids long.

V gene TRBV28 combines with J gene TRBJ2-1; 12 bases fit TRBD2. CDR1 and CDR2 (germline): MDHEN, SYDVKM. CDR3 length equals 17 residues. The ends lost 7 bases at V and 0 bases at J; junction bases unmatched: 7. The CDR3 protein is CASTKPSGGASYNEQFF. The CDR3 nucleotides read TGTGCCAGCACTAAACCTAGCGGGGGGGCCTCCTACAATGAGCAGTTCTTC.

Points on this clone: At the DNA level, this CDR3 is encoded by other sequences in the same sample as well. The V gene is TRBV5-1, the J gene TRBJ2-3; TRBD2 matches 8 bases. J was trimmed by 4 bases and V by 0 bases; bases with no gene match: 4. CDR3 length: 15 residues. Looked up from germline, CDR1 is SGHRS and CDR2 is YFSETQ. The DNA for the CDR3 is TGCGCCAGCAGCTTGGTACGGGAGGGGCCAGATACGCAGTATTTT. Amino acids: CASSLVREGPDTQYF.

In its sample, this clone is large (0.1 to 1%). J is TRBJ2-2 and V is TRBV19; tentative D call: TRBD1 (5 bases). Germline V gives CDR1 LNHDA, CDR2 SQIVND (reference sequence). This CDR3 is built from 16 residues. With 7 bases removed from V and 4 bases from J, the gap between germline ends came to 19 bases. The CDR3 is CASTTGSSQVTGELFF. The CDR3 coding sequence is TGTGCCAGTACCACTGGGTCCTCACAGGTCACCGGGGAGCTGTTTTTT.

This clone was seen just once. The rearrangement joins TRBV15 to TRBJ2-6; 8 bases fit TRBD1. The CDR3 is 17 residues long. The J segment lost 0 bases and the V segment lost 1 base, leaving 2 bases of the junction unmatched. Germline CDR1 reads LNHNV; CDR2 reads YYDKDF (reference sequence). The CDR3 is CATSRGDRSSGANVLTF. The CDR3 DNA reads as TGTGCCACCAGCAGAGGGGACAGGAGCTCTGGGGCCAACGTCCTGACTTTC.